The rows below give T cell receptor beta chains drawn from one sample of a study of T-cell memory formation after mild COVID-19. MiXCR, run by TCRdb on the 5' RACE reads, gives a single entry per CDR3 protein. Among about 560,000 distinct CDR3 sequences listed, roughly 20% were seen once. Material: PBMCs or a T cell subset sorted from them (not recorded which). These TCRs come from an adult woman who had mild COVID-19 (a few samples of this study predate the infection). Cell type and time point are not known. The CDR3 runs from the conserved cysteine through the conserved F or W. Fields, in order: V gene, clone size, J gene, D gene, CDR3 protein, CDR3 DNA. The D gene is left open where the match is weak. Expanded clones get a size class; other rows say once, few or many, or leave the size out.

TRBV7-8	.	TRBJ1-5	.	CASSHERAYSNQPQHF	TGTGCCAGCAGCCACGAGCGGGCTTATAGCAATCAGCCCCAGCATTTT
TRBV7-9	.	TRBJ2-2	TRBD1	CASRIQGIGELFF	TGTGCCAGCAGAATACAGGGGATCGGGGAGCTGTTTTTT
TRBV30	.	TRBJ1-2	.	CAWSASDSSYTF	TGTGCCTGGAGTGCCTCGGACTCGAGCTACACCTTC
TRBV5-1	few	TRBJ2-7	TRBD2	CASSSGTSGGGYEQYF	TGCGCCAGCAGCTCGGGGACTAGCGGGGGAGGCTACGAGCAGTACTTC
TRBV24-1	.	TRBJ2-3	TRBD2	CATSGGQREGPTDTQYF	TGTGCCACCAGTGGAGGGCAGCGGGAGGGCCCGACAGATACGCAGTATTTT
TRBV12-3/TRBV12-4	many	TRBJ1-5	.	CASSVRGGQPQHF	TGTGCCAGCAGTGTCAGGGGCGGCCAGCCCCAGCATTTT
TRBV9	few	TRBJ1-1	TRBD1	CASSVVTGTEAFF	TGTGCCAGCAGCGTAGTGACAGGGACTGAAGCTTTCTTT
TRBV6-6	few	TRBJ2-1	.	CASSYSGGAGVYNEQFF	TGTGCCAGCAGTTACTCTGGGGGGGCTGGCGTATACAATGAGCAGTTCTTC
TRBV5-4	many	TRBJ2-3	.	CASSLRGNTDTQYF	TGTGCCAGCAGCTTGCGGGGGAACACAGATACGCAGTATTTT
TRBV6-2/TRBV6-3	many	TRBJ2-7	TRBD2	CASRPIQREVHEQYF	TGTGCCAGCAGGCCCATCCAGCGGGAGGTCCACGAGCAGTACTTC
TRBV7-3	.	TRBJ2-1	TRBD1	CASSSGQGLDEQFF	TGTGCCAGCAGCTCCGGACAGGGACTGGATGAGCAGTTCTTC
TRBV6-5	.	TRBJ2-2	TRBD2	CASSEGAGGPGELFF	TGTGCCAGCAGCGAGGGAGCGGGGGGACCCGGGGAGCTGTTTTTT
TRBV6-5	.	TRBJ2-7	.	CASSPYTPSYEQYF	TGTGCCAGCAGCCCATACACTCCTAGCTACGAGCAGTACTTC
TRBV25-1	.	TRBJ1-5	.	CASSEDGLNNQPQHF	TGTGCCAGCAGTGAAGACGGACTGAACAATCAGCCCCAGCATTTT
TRBV5-1	.	TRBJ2-3	.	CASSLYYPTDTQYF	TGCGCCAGCAGCTTGTACTACCCCACAGATACGCAGTATTTT
TRBV5-4	many	TRBJ2-2	.	CASSPLGAGELFF	TGTGCCAGCAGCCCCCTCGGGGCCGGGGAGCTGTTTTTT
TRBV2	few	TRBJ2-5	.	CATPWGETQYF	TGTGCCACCCCTTGGGGGGAGACCCAGTACTTC
TRBV20-1	.	TRBJ2-5	TRBD2	CSARDRGRGEETQYF	TGCAGTGCTAGAGACCGCGGGAGAGGGGAAGAGACCCAGTACTTC
TRBV29-1	few	TRBJ2-2	TRBD1	CSEPPTGGNTGELFF	TGCAGCGAGCCCCCAACAGGGGGCAACACCGGGGAGCTGTTTTTT
TRBV24-1	.	TRBJ2-7	.	CATSDSRRRSSYEQYF	TGTGCCACCAGTGATTCTCGGCGCCGCAGCTCCTACGAGCAGTACTTC
TRBV5-1	many	TRBJ2-3	.	CASSPDNTDTQYF	TGCGCCAGCAGCCCCGACAACACAGATACGCAGTATTTT
TRBV9	few	TRBJ2-1	.	CASSVRVRPQGGNNEQFF	TGTGCCAGCAGCGTACGGGTGAGACCCCAGGGTGGGAACAATGAGCAGTTCTTC